What follows are 29 T cell receptor beta chains derived from one specimen sequenced in a study of shared clonotypes between healthy human individuals. The data were produced by immunoSEQ multiplex PCR, yet TCRdb's version contains in-frame clones alone and is incomplete. The table lists around 2,100,000 clones, 85% to 95% of them singletons, with more than 0.9% in the top ten. Naive-designated CD8 cells lacked CD45RO, were positively enriched for CCR7, and omitted terminally differentiated effector memory CD45RA+ cells. Sequencing was performed on naive CD8+ T cells sorted from blood. All receptors derive from a man aged 18 to 30 in good health.

The chain couples TRBV6-1 to TRBJ1-2; tentative D call: TRBD1 (5 bases). Per germline, CDR1 MNHNS and CDR2 SASEGT. The CDR3 sequence is 17 residues long. With 1 base removed from V and 1 base from J, the gap between germline ends came to 16 bases. Here the CDR3 reads CASSEEAGRSGNYGYTF. The CDR3 DNA reads TGTGCCAGCAGTGAAGAGGCAGGGCGGTCGGGTAACTATGGCTACACCTTC.

This sequence joins TRBV29-1 and TRBJ2-1; weak D call: TRBD1 (6 bases). The germline gives CDR1 SQVTM, CDR2 ANQGSEA. V shed 0 bases and J shed 15 bases, with 15 bases lying between them. The CDR3 loop spans 12 amino acids. DNA of the CDR3: TGCAGCGTTGAAGATATAGGGGGTCGCATGTTCTTC. It yields the protein CSVEDIGGRMFF.

The V call is TRBV9, the J call TRBJ2-7; 7 positions match TRBD1. The CDR3 extends over 15 amino acids. V shed 2 bases and J 0 bases; nucleotides not matched to a gene: 5. The germline V gene has CDR1 SGDLS and CDR2 YYNGEE. CDR3 protein: CASSVGQATSYEQYF. The CDR3 nucleotides are TGTGCCAGCAGCGTCGGACAGGCGACCTCCTACGAGCAGTACTTC. Full variable domain (missing parts from reference TRBV9 and TRBJ2-7): DSGVTQTPKHLITATGQRVTLRCSPRSGDLSVYWYQQSLDQGLQFLIQYYNGEERAKGNILERFSAQQFPDLHSELNLSSLELGDSALYFCASSVGQATSYEQYFGPGTRLTVT.

The genes are TRBV28 and TRBJ2-1; the D gene is possibly TRBD1 (7 bases). Trimming shortened V by 3 bases and J by 7 bases, and 13 bases separated the two germline ends. The germline V gene has CDR1 MDHEN and CDR2 SYDVKM. The CDR3 is 14 residues long. CDR3 in DNA: TGTGCCAGCAGTTTCAGGGGGGCCTTGAATGAGCAGTTCTTC. It specifies CASSFRGALNEQFF.

The chain uses TRBV29-1 and TRBJ2-7; tentative D call: TRBD2 (5 bases). CDR3 length equals 13 residues. The V gene lost 4 bases and the J gene lost 7 bases, with 17 bases spanning the gap. CDR1 SQVTM and CDR2 ANQGSEA come from the germline V gene. This CDR3 reads CSVVGNKSGEQYF. DNA for the CDR3: TGCAGCGTTGTTGGGAATAAGTCGGGAGAGCAGTACTTC.

The chain links TRBV5-1 to TRBJ2-7, with 10 positions matching TRBD1. The CDR3 spans 13 residues. The germline V gene has CDR1 SGHRS and CDR2 YFSETQ. V dropped 5 bases and J dropped 5; count of bases not matched to a gene: 4. Here the CDR3 reads CASRTGTGDEQYF. CDR3 nucleotide sequence: TGCGCCAGCAGGACCGGGACAGGGGACGAGCAGTACTTC. Looking up the rest from reference TRBV5-1 and TRBJ2-7 gives the full variable domain: KAGVTQTPRYLIKTRGQQVTLSCSPISGHRSVSWYQQTPGQGLQFLFEYFSETQRNKGNFPGRFSGRQFSNSRSEMNVSTLELGDSALYLCASRTGTGDEQYFGPGTRLTVT.

A word on this clone: In the same sample, other DNA sequences code for this CDR3. The CDR3, as DNA: TGTGCCAGCAGTTTTAGACTAGCGGGAGAGACCCAGTACTTC. This sequence encodes CASSFRLAGETQYF. The rearrangement joins TRBV28 to TRBJ2-5; 10 nucleotides match TRBD2. Germline values: CDR1 MDHEN, CDR2 SYDVKM. This CDR3 region has 14 residues. J lost 4 bases, V lost 3 bases, and 2 bases had no gene match.

The chain is built from TRBV27 and TRBJ2-7; possibly TRBD2 for D (5 bases). Germline CDR1 is MNHEY and CDR2 is SMNVEV (reference sequence). Trimming pared 4 bases from V and 3 bases from J, leaving 13 bases between. The CDR3 loop spans 14 amino acids. The CDR3 DNA reads TGTGCCAGCAGTTCCGGACGGAGGAGCTACGAGCAGTACTTC. It translates to CASSSGRRSYEQYF.

The J gene is TRBJ2-2, the V gene TRBV5-1, with D possibly matching TRBD1 (6 bases). Germline loops: CDR1 SGHRS, CDR2 YFSETQ. V dropped 4 bases and J dropped 6 bases, with 19 bases sitting between them. The CDR3 runs to 16 residues. CDR3 sequence: CASSPLGQSEAGELFF. CDR3 nucleotides: TGCGCCAGCAGCCCTCTAGGACAGTCAGAAGCCGGGGAGCTGTTTTTT.

This clone has just one count. V gene TRBV27 combines with J gene TRBJ2-1; tentative D call: TRBD1 (6 bases). The V end lost 5 bases, the J end lost 6 bases, and 17 bases lay between the germline ends. The CDR3 length is 15 residues. CDR1 and CDR2 (germline): MNHEY, SMNVEV (reference sequence). Written as DNA, the CDR3 is TGTGCCAGCAGTCTAGACAGGAGAGTCCCCAATGAGCAGTTCTTC. This translates into CASSLDRRVPNEQFF.

The chain couples TRBV5-6 to TRBJ1-1, with D uncertain. Germline loops: CDR1 SGHDT, CDR2 YYEEEE. Trimming stripped 3 bases from V and 7 bases from J, with 25 bases between. There are 17 residues in the CDR3. The CDR3, as DNA: TGTGCCAGCAGCTCCTGGGTGGCCCCACTGCCTGGGAATGAAGCTTTCTTT. Translating gives CASSSWVAPLPGNEAFF.

The chain recombines TRBV19 with TRBJ1-5; 9 nucleotides line up with TRBD1. Germline V lookup: CDR1 LNHDA, CDR2 SQIVND (reference sequence). This CDR3 has 14 amino acids. With V trimmed by 3 bases and J by 6 bases, 3 bases remained unmatched. CDR3 sequence reads: CASSMDRGIQPQHF. The CDR3 bases are TGTGCCAGTAGTATGGACAGGGGTATTCAGCCCCAGCATTTT. The entire variable domain, with the rest obtained from reference TRBV19 and TRBJ1-5, is as follows: DGGITQSPKYLFRKEGQNVTLSCEQNLNHDAMYWYRQDPGQGLRLIYYSQIVNDFQKGDIAEGYSVSREKKESFPLTVTSAQKNPTAFYLCASSMDRGIQPQHFGDGTRLSIL.

The V gene is TRBV13, the J gene TRBJ2-3; TRBD2 aligns across 13 bases. Germline V CDR1 and CDR2: PRHDT, FYEKMQ (reference sequence). J was trimmed by 2 bases and V by 5 bases; bases with no gene match: 10. The CDR3 consists of 18 residues. CDR3 sequence (DNA): TGTGCCAGCAGCCCCACGACTAGCGGGAGGTTTTACACAGATACGCAGTATTTT. Translated: CASSPTTSGRFYTDTQYF.

In the case of this clone: This same CDR3 is encoded by further DNA sequences in the sample. The rearrangement uses TRBV30 and TRBJ1-1; a possible D gene is TRBD1 (5 bases). There are 14 residues in the CDR3. Germline V gives CDR1 GTSNPN, CDR2 SVGIG (reference sequence). V was clipped by 0 bases and J by 0 bases, with 8 bases between them. DNA for the CDR3: TGTGCCTGGAGTGTAGACAGCTTGAACACTGAAGCTTTCTTT. Protein sequence: CAWSVDSLNTEAFF.

This chain connects TRBV29-1 to TRBJ2-1; perhaps TRBD1 as D (5 bases). Deletions cut 6 bases from V and 0 bases from J, with 15 bases between. Germline V gene data show CDR1 as SQVTM and CDR2 as ANQGSEA. This CDR3 has 15 amino acids. The CDR3 reads CSVDKGSGSYNEQFF. Here the CDR3 DNA reads TGCAGCGTGGACAAGGGGTCTGGCTCCTACAATGAGCAGTTCTTC.

Remarks on this clone: This specimen includes other DNA sequences encoding the same CDR3. The chain recombines TRBV7-9 with TRBJ1-1, with no clear D. CDR3 size: 12 residues. V was cut by 5 bases and J by 1 base, with 5 bases left in between. Germline assignment: CDR1 SEHNR and CDR2 FQNEAQ (reference sequence). Here the CDR3 reads CASSRQNTEAFF. The CDR3 nucleotides are TGTGCCAGCAGCCGACAGAACACTGAAGCTTTCTTT.

Notes on this clone: Germline is not matched at one junction end, which may reflect a read error. This chain uses TRBV7-9 with TRBJ2-7; 7 nucleotides agree with TRBD1. The CDR3 totals 13 residues. Germline V CDR1 and CDR2: SEHNR, FQNEAQ (reference sequence). DNA for the CDR3: TGTGCCAGCTCACGGACAGGAAACCCCGAGCAGTATTTC. Protein sequence: CASSRTGNPEQYF.

Comments on this clone: The junction shows a germline mismatch at one end, possibly a read error. V and J are TRBV7-7 and TRBJ1-3; TRBD1 might be the D (5 bases). CDR3 length: 16 amino acids. From germline, CDR1 is SSHAT and CDR2 FNYEAQ (reference sequence). The CDR3: CASSLGSRGSGYTIYF. CDR3 nucleotides: TGTGCTAGCAGCTTAGGGAGTAGGGGTTCGGGGTACACCATATATTTT.

V usage is TRBV15 and J usage is TRBJ2-7, with D unclear. The V end lost 0 bases, the J end lost 5 bases, and 17 bases lay between the germline ends. The CDR3 extends over 16 amino acids. Germline V gene sequence: CDR1 LNHNV, CDR2 YYDKDF (reference sequence). CDR3: CATSRDIGPPPHEQYF. CDR3 in DNA: TGTGCCACCAGCAGAGATATAGGCCCACCCCCCCACGAGCAGTACTTC.

A word on this clone: Other DNA sequences in the same sample also yield this CDR3. This chain uses TRBV19 with TRBJ2-7; maybe TRBD2 (6 bases). Trimming removed 5 bases from V and 4 bases from J, with 12 bases in between. Germline CDR1 is LNHDA and CDR2 is SQIVND (reference sequence). CDR3 length equals 13 residues. CDR3 DNA sequence: TGTGCCAGTAGTGCGGGACTTTTGTACGAGCAGTACTTC. It encodes CASSAGLLYEQYF.

On this clone itself: The sample has other DNA sequences that encode this CDR3 too. The J gene is TRBJ2-1, the V gene TRBV6-5; 8 bases match TRBD1. The CDR3 sequence is 14 residues long. The J segment lost 1 base and the V segment lost 6 bases, leaving 2 bases of the junction unmatched. Germline CDR1 reads MNHEY; CDR2 reads SVGAGI. CDR3 sequence: CASSRQGSYNEQFF. As DNA, the CDR3 is TGTGCCAGCAGCCGACAGGGGTCCTACAATGAGCAGTTCTTC.

The V gene is TRBV7-3, the J gene TRBJ2-2, with no clear D. Trimming removed 8 bases from V and 2 bases from J, with 6 bases in between. Germline values: CDR1 SGHTA, CDR2 FQGTGA. The CDR3 runs to 12 residues. CDR3 amino acids: CASADNTGELFF. CDR3 sequence (DNA): TGTGCCAGCGCCGATAACACCGGGGAGCTGTTTTTT.

The chain joins TRBV10-3 to TRBJ2-2, with TRBD2 matching 9 bases. The trim removed 4 bases at V and 7 bases at J, leaving 10 bases unmatched. CDR3 length equals 16 residues. In germline, CDR1 is ENHRY, CDR2 SYGVKD. CDR3 protein: CAISATASGVDGELFF. Written as DNA, the CDR3 is TGTGCCATCAGTGCCACGGCTAGCGGGGTCGACGGGGAGCTGTTTTTT.

The J gene is TRBJ2-7, the V gene TRBV28; D is undetermined. The germline V gene encodes CDR1 MDHEN and CDR2 SYDVKM. The CDR3 extends over 14 amino acids. V lost 6 bases and J 1 base, leaving 13 bases between the germline ends. CDR3 nucleotide sequence: TGTGCCAGCAGCCTTTTAACGGATTCCTACGAGCAGTACTTC. Protein product: CASSLLTDSYEQYF.

On this clone itself: The same CDR3 can be traced to other DNA sequences in this sample. V and J are TRBV5-1 and TRBJ2-3; 9 bases fit TRBD2. Germline CDR1 is SGHRS and CDR2 is YFSETQ. After removal of 0 bases from V and 2 bases from J, the junction contained 1 base not matched to a gene. This CDR3 region has 15 residues. The chain's CDR3 is CASSLGLADTDTQYF. DNA of the CDR3: TGCGCCAGCAGCTTGGGACTAGCGGACACAGATACGCAGTATTTT.

For this clone: Other DNA sequences in the sample encode the same CDR3. V gene TRBV28 combines with J gene TRBJ2-7, with D tentatively TRBD2 (6 bases). The CDR3 extends over 13 amino acids. V lost 4 bases, J lost 0 bases, and 7 bases lay in between. CDR1 MDHEN and CDR2 SYDVKM come from the germline V gene. The CDR3 DNA is TGTGCCAGCAGTTGGGGGGTCTCCTACGAGCAGTACTTC. This codes for CASSWGVSYEQYF. The full variable domain, in which reference TRBV28 and TRBJ2-7 provide the parts outside the CDR3, is DVKVTQSSRYLVKRTGEKVFLECVQDMDHENMFWYRQDPGLGLRLIYFSYDVKMKEKGDIPEGYSVSREKKERFSLILESASTNQTSMYLCASSWGVSYEQYFGPGTRLTVT.

This chain uses TRBV27 with TRBJ1-1, with 7 bases aligning to TRBD1. V lost 4 bases and J lost 0; bases outside the gene matches: 5. Germline CDR1 MNHEY, CDR2 SMNVEV (reference sequence). This CDR3 comprises 15 residues. CDR3 protein: CASSSRDSMNTEAFF. CDR3 nucleotide sequence: TGTGCCAGCAGTTCGAGGGACAGTATGAACACTGAAGCTTTCTTT.

This chain links TRBV10-3 with TRBJ2-7; maybe TRBD2 (6 bases). Germline lookup yields CDR1 ENHRY and CDR2 SYGVKD. The CDR3 has 14 amino acids. V dropped 11 bases and J dropped 1 base, with 18 bases sitting between them. The CDR3 sequence is CAGGSGHNSYEQYF. Written as DNA, the CDR3 is TGTGCCGGGGGGAGCGGGCACAATTCCTACGAGCAGTACTTC.

V and J are TRBV19 and TRBJ2-1; D remains unclear. Germline V gene sequence: CDR1 LNHDA, CDR2 SQIVND (reference sequence). CDR3 length: 14 residues. Trimming removed 1 base from V and 4 bases from J, with 8 bases in between. CDR3 protein: CASSIGEQYNEQFF. In DNA form, the CDR3 reads TGTGCCAGTAGTATAGGAGAGCAGTACAATGAGCAGTTCTTC.